The present entry profiles one T cell receptor (beta chain) with its context. Its antigen is not identified. Only Caucasian adults living in Nashville, Tennessee served as donors. Subsets obtained from CD4+ cells comprised CD45RA+ naive and CD45RA-negative memory cells. This record belongs to a study of shared clonotypes between healthy human individuals. Study-level results: A generally larger estimated richness was seen in naive subsets than in memory subsets. Among donors, sharing of clonotypes was expected to be affected by sequencing depth.

This table comes from immunoSEQ multiplex PCR, and its TCRdb copy is limited to in-frame clones, with some not included. The sample records approximately 1,500,000 clones, under 99% being singletons. The CDR3 consists of 11 residues. Germline CDR1 reads SQVTM; CDR2 reads ANQGSEA. V lost 7 bases and J lost 8, with 13 bases in between. The sequence came from a man aged 25 to 40 in good health. The chain links TRBV29-1 to TRBJ2-3; D remains ambiguous. Sample: naive CD4+ T cells sorted from blood. Subset meaning: CD45RA+ positively selected. CDR3 loop: CSAGVTVTQYF. CDR3 in DNA: TGCAGCGCGGGTGTAACGGTTACGCAGTATTTT.